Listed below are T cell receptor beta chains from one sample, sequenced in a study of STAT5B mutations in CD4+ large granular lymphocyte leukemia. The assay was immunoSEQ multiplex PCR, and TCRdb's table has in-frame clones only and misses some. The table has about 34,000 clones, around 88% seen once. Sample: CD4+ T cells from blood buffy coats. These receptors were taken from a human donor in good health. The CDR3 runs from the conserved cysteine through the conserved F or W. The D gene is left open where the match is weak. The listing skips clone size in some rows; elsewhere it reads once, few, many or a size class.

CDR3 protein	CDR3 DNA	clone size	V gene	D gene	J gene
CASSTPGQGLEQYF	TGTGCCAGTAGTACCCCGGGACAGGGTCTCGAGCAGTACTTC	-	TRBV19	TRBD1	TRBJ2-7
CASSYTAGMSQPQHF	TGTGCCAGCAGTTACACGGCAGGGATGAGCCAGCCCCAGCATTTT	-	TRBV6-5	-	TRBJ1-5
CASSEGQKNYGYTF	TGTGCCAGCAGTGAGGGACAGAAAAACTATGGCTACACCTTC	-	TRBV28	TRBD1	TRBJ1-2
CASSQDRDGYTF	TGTGCCAGCAGCCAGGACAGGGACGGCTACACCTTC	-	TRBV7-8	TRBD1	TRBJ1-2
CASSPQGQGFGEKLFF	TGTGCCAGCTCACCACAGGGACAGGGGTTCGGTGAAAAACTGTTTTTT	few	TRBV18	TRBD1	TRBJ1-4
CASSPLANSGNTIYF	TGTGCCAGCAGTCCTCTGGCGAACTCTGGAAACACCATATATTTT	-	TRBV6-5	-	TRBJ1-3
CATRAGNNEQFF	TGTGCCACCCGCGCCGGGAACAATGAGCAGTTCTTC	-	TRBV7-9	-	TRBJ2-1
CASSVGALAYGYTF	TGTGCCAGCAGCGTAGGGGCGTTGGCCTATGGCTACACCTTC	-	TRBV9	-	TRBJ1-2
CASQGEGRNEQFF	TGTGCCAGCCAGGGGGAGGGCCGAAATGAGCAGTTCTTC	-	TRBV7-9	-	TRBJ2-1
CASSLGVSGKNTGELFF	TGCGCCAGCAGCTTGGGGGTTAGCGGGAAAAACACCGGGGAGCTGTTTTTT	-	TRBV5-1	TRBD2	TRBJ2-2